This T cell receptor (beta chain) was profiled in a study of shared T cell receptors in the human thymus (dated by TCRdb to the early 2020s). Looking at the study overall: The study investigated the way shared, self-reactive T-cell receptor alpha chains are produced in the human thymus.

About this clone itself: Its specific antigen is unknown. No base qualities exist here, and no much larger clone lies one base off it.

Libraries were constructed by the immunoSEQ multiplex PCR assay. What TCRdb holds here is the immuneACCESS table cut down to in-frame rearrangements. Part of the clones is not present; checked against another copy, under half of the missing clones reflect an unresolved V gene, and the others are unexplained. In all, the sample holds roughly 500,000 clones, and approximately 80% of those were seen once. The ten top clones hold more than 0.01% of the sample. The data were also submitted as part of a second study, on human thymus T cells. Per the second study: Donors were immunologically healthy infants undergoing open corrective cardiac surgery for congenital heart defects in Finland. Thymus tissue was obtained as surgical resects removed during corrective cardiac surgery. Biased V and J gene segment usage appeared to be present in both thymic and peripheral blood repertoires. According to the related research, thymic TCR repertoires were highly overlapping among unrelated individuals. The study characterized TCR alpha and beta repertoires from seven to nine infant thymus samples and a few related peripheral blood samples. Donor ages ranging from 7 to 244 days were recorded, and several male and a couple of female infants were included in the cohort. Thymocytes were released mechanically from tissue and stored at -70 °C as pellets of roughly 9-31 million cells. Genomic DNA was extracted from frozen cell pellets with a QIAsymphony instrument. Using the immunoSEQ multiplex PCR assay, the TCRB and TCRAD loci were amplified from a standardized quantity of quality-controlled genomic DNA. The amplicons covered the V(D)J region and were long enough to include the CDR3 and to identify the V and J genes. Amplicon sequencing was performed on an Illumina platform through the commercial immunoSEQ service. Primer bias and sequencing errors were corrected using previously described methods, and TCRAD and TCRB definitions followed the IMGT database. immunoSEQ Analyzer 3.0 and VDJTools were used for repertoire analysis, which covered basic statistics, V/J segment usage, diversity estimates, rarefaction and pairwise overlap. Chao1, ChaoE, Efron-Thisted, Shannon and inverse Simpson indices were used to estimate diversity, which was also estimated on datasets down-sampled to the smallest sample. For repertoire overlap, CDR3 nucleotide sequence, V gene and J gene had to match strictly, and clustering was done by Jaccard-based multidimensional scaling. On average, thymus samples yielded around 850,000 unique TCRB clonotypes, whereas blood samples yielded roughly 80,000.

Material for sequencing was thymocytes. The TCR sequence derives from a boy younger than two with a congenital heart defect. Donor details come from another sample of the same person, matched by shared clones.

The encoded CDR3 is CASRPDGEDQPQHF. The DNA sequence is given as TGTGCCAGCAGACCGGACGGGGAAGATCAGCCCCAGCATTTT. The chain joins TRBV7-9 to TRBJ1-5; no confident D gene assignment can be made. Between the V and J ends, shortened by 6 bases and 5 bases respectively, the junction contains 14 bases. CDR1 and CDR2 are read off the germline V gene (reference sequence) as SEHNR and FQNEAQ. Spanning cysteine to phenylalanine, the CDR3 consists of 14 amino acids. Only CDR3 DNA remains: 42 bases, in frame from the first base.